The 9 T cell receptor beta chains reported below all come from one sample, sequenced in a study of OX40 agonist ivuxolimab in advanced cancers. Clones were read by immunoSEQ multiplex PCR, and TCRdb kept only the in-frame ones, dropping some. Found here are about 48,000 clones, roughly 81% of them singletons; the top ten hold roughly 9.9%. Sequencing was performed on CD4+ or CD8+ T cells sorted from blood, taken in a trial of the OX40 agonist ivuxolimab. All receptors derive from an adult with an advanced solid tumor such as melanoma, head and neck, liver or kidney cancer.

The CDR3 loop is CASSARINTEAFF. In DNA, the CDR3 is TGTGCCAGCAGTGCCCGGATCAACACTGAAGCTTTCTTT. V gene TRBV25-1 combines with J gene TRBJ1-1; D is unresolved. The germline gives CDR1 MGHDK, CDR2 SYGVNS. This CDR3 contains 13 residues. Trimming took 4 bases from V and 2 from J, leaving 8 bases between them.

The rearrangement uses TRBV19 and TRBJ2-2; 11 bases fit TRBD1. Germline CDR1 reads LNHDA; CDR2 reads SQIVND (reference sequence). V was clipped by 4 bases and J by 8 bases; unmatched bases: 9. This CDR3 comprises 16 residues. CDR3 nucleotide sequence: TGTGCCAGTAGTAACCCTGGACAGGGGGCTCGGGGGGAGCTGTTTTTT. This sequence encodes CASSNPGQGARGELFF.

The genes are TRBV5-1 and TRBJ2-1, with TRBD2 matching over 7 bases. The CDR3 totals 14 residues. CDR1 is SGHRS, CDR2 YFSETQ, per germline. V lost 4 bases to trimming and J lost 4 bases; unmatched junction nucleotides: 5. CDR3 in amino acids: CASSLGGIYNEQFF. DNA of the CDR3: TGCGCCAGCAGCCTGGGGGGGATTTACAATGAGCAGTTCTTC.

The V and J genes are TRBV5-1 and TRBJ2-3; possible D gene TRBD2, 5 bases. Germline CDR1 is SGHRS and CDR2 is YFSETQ. V was cut by 0 bases and J by 4 bases, with 15 bases left in between. The length of the CDR3 is 16 residues. This CDR3 reads CASSLARSNGADTQYF. In nucleotides, the CDR3 is TGCGCCAGCAGCTTGGCCAGGTCTAACGGGGCAGATACGCAGTATTTT.

This rearrangement joins TRBV28 to TRBJ1-5, with 9 bases aligning to TRBD1. This CDR3 is 13 amino acids long. V gave up 5 bases and J gave up 7 bases; unmatched junction bases: 3. In germline, CDR1 is MDHEN, CDR2 SYDVKM. The CDR3 nucleotides are TGTGCCAGCAGTGGGACAGGGAGGCAGCCCCAGCATTTT. Translating gives CASSGTGRQPQHF.

V is TRBV9 and J is TRBJ2-1, with a tentative D call TRBD2 (6 bases). CDR1 is SGDLS, CDR2 YYNGEE, per germline. Trimming pared 3 bases from V and 7 bases from J, leaving 20 bases between. There are 16 residues in the CDR3. This chain's CDR3 is CASSARRATAQNEQFF. The CDR3 DNA sequence: TGTGCCAGCAGCGCCCGGAGGGCGACGGCCCAAAATGAGCAGTTCTTC. Variable domain in full (rest from reference TRBV9 and TRBJ2-1): DSGVTQTPKHLITATGQRVTLRCSPRSGDLSVYWYQQSLDQGLQFLIQYYNGEERAKGNILERFSAQQFPDLHSELNLSSLELGDSALYFCASSARRATAQNEQFFGPGTRLTVL.

The J gene is TRBJ2-7, the V gene TRBV15, with D perhaps matching TRBD1 or TRBD2 (6 bases each). With 3 bases removed from V and 3 bases from J, the gap between germline ends came to 12 bases. CDR1 is LNHNV and CDR2 is YYDKDF in the germline V gene (reference sequence). The CDR3 sequence is 14 residues long. The CDR3 spells CATSSRGANYEQYF. CDR3 nucleotide sequence: TGTGCCACCAGCAGTAGGGGGGCAAACTACGAGCAGTACTTC.

With regard to this clone: The sample carries other DNA sequences with the same CDR3. The V gene is TRBV29-1, the J gene TRBJ2-2, with D unresolved. Germline assignment: CDR1 SQVTM and CDR2 ANQGSEA. CDR3 length equals 11 residues. The V end was cut by 6 bases, the J end by 8 bases, with 10 bases between. CDR3 sequence reads: CSVAVTGELFF. CDR3 DNA: TGCAGCGTAGCAGTCACTGGGGAGCTGTTTTTT.

V and J are TRBV27 and TRBJ1-5, with a possible D match to TRBD1 (5 bases). The V end lost 4 bases, the J end lost 2 bases, and 18 bases lay between the germline ends. This CDR3 has 17 residues. Germline V gene lookup returns CDR1 MNHEY and CDR2 SMNVEV (reference sequence). CDR3 amino acids: CASSSLREGIGNQPQHF. DNA of the CDR3: TGTGCCAGCAGTTCCCTAAGGGAGGGGATTGGCAATCAGCCCCAGCATTTT.